The 24 T cell receptor beta chains in this list originate from one sample, sequenced in a study of tumor-infiltrating lymphocytes in primary liver carcinoma. A constant-region primer primed TCR beta cDNA synthesis from 400 to 550 ng of total RNA. Three nested multiplex PCR rounds, a slightly modified ARM-PCR, produced the libraries for TCR beta. For around 10 cycles apiece, the opening two PCR rounds ran with TRBV1-TRBV30 forward primers and a C-beta reverse primer. MiXCR, run by TCRdb on the multiplex PCR reads, gives a single entry per CDR3 protein. The sample comprises over 95,000 distinct CDR3 sequences, approximately 68% of which are singletons, and 7.5% to 10% rests with the top ten. The study co-extracted DNA and RNA from approximately 20-30 mg of unsorted bulk tissue. Sequenced input: liver tumor tissue from sampling region 5. The subset: tumor region T5, tumor centre. The origin of the receptors is a woman aged 55-75 years with primary liver carcinoma and hepatitis B virus infection.

This clonotype showed up just a few times. This may stem from a read error, because a much larger clone lies one nucleotide away. V is TRBV6-2 or TRBV6-3 and J is TRBJ2-6; tentatively, D is TRBD2 (7 bases). The CDR3 covers 16 residues. Germline V gene data show CDR1 as MNHEY and CDR2 as SVGEGT. CDR3 bases: TGTGCCAGCAGGGGGGGGCCCTCTTCTGGGGCCAGCGTCCTGACTTTC. As protein: CASRGGPSSGASVLTF.

This clonotype was seen only a few times. This may be a read error, as it is one base from a much larger clone. The chain recombines TRBV11-3 with TRBJ2-3, with TRBD1 as a possible D gene (5 bases). Germline CDR1 reads SGHNT; CDR2 reads YENEEA. This CDR3 spans 11 amino acids. The CDR3 DNA reads as TGTGCCAGCGGATACACAGGTACGCAGTATTTT. Translating it yields CASGYTGTQYF.

With regard to this clonotype: At one end, the junction sequence differs from germline, possibly due to a read error. The chain joins TRBV4-1 to TRBJ1-2; 7 bases are a match to TRBD1. In germline, CDR1 is MGHRA, CDR2 YSYEKL. This CDR3 is built from 14 residues. CDR3 sequence (DNA): TGCGTCAGCATCCAAGCAGGGGGATCCTATGGCCACACCTTC. Its protein is CVSIQAGGSYGHTF.

This clonotype was recorded at least ten times. The V call is TRBV5-8, the J call TRBJ2-3; D is perhaps TRBD1 (6 bases). V was trimmed by 0 bases and J by 2 bases, leaving 13 bases between them. This CDR3 spans 16 amino acids. From germline, CDR1 is SGHTS and CDR2 YDEGEE. The CDR3 sequence is CASSLGGLRFTDTQYF. The DNA of the CDR3 is TGTGCCAGCAGCTTGGGGGGGCTGAGATTCACAGATACGCAGTATTTT.

The genes are TRBV5-6 and TRBJ2-7; D remains ambiguous. Germline V lookup: CDR1 SGHDT, CDR2 YYEEEE. The CDR3 covers 13 residues. Trimming took off 0 bases at V and 5 bases at J, with 9 bases between the two ends. CDR3 DNA sequence: TGTGCCAGCAGCTTGGTCAAGGGAAACGAGCAGTACTTC. Its translation: CASSLVKGNEQYF.

With regard to this clonotype: A much larger clone differs by one base, so this may be a read error. The chain links TRBV5-4 to TRBJ1-2; 9 bases align to TRBD1. Germline V lookup: CDR1 SGHNT, CDR2 YYREEE (reference sequence). The CDR3 extends over 14 amino acids. J was trimmed by 8 bases and V by 4 bases; bases with no gene match: 9. The CDR3 sequence: CASSRDREVGGYTF. CDR3 in DNA: TGTGCCAGCAGCCGGGACAGGGAAGTAGGGGGCTACACCTTC.

This clonotype was seen only once. The conserved final phenylalanine or tryptophan is absent from the CDR3, which likely points to a read error. The CDR3 reads CASSYGQGGQFY. CDR3 nucleotide sequence: TGTGCCAGCAGCTACGGACAGGGGGGGCAGTTCTAC. The V and J genes are TRBV7-9 and TRBJ2-1; the match to TRBD1 covers 10 bases. Losses at the gene ends were 4 bases for V and 12 bases for J; bases not matched to a gene: 3. The CDR3 runs 12 residues. Germline V gene sequence: CDR1 SEHNR, CDR2 FQNEAQ (reference sequence).

This sequence joins TRBV12-3 or TRBV12-4 and TRBJ2-7; 8 bases agree with TRBD2. This CDR3 has 12 amino acids. V lost 2 bases and J lost 6; bases outside the gene matches: 0. In DNA form, the CDR3 reads TGTGCCAGCAGTTTAACTAGCGGCGAGCAGTACTTC. Its translation: CASSLTSGEQYF.

The V and J genes are TRBV5-4 and TRBJ2-2; D is ambiguous. The germline CDR1 and CDR2 sequences are SGHNT and YYREEE (reference sequence). This CDR3 spans 15 amino acids. Trimming shortened V by 3 bases and J by 6 bases, and 15 bases separated the two germline ends. The CDR3 bases are TGTGCCAGCAGCTGGGGTATGCCAAAATCCGGGGAGCTGTTTTTT. Protein sequence: CASSWGMPKSGELFF. The full variable domain, in which reference TRBV5-4 and TRBJ2-2 provide the parts outside the CDR3, is ETGVTQSPTHLIKTRGQQVTLRCSSQSGHNTVSWYQQALGQGPQFIFQYYREEENGRGNFPPRFSGLQFPNYSSELNVNALELDDSALYLCASSWGMPKSGELFFGEGSRLTVL.

The chain combines TRBV11-2 with TRBJ1-2; D may be TRBD1 (6 bases). V lost 8 bases and J 7 bases, leaving 20 bases between the germline ends. CDR1 SGHAT and CDR2 FQNNGV come from the germline V gene. The CDR3 is 14 residues long. CDR3 nucleotides: TGTGCCAGCTGCGGGGGCGGGATAGGGTCTGGCTACACCTTC. Translated: CASCGGGIGSGYTF.

This clonotype came up once. This may arise from a read error, as a much more abundant clone is one base away. The genes are TRBV5-1 and TRBJ2-3; D unclear. Germline V gene lookup returns CDR1 SGHRS and CDR2 YFSETQ. CDR3 length: 14 amino acids. The CDR3 DNA is TGCGCCAGCAGCTTGGCCCAGGCCACAGTTACGCAGTATTTT. As protein: CASSLAQATVTQYF.

As concerns this clonotype: This could be a read error, since a much larger clone is one nucleotide away. J is TRBJ1-6 and V is TRBV6-5; no definite D call. Germline V gene sequence: CDR1 MNHEY, CDR2 SVGAGI. This CDR3 has 13 residues. The V gene lost 7 bases and the J gene lost 10 bases, with 14 bases spanning the gap. CDR3 nucleotide sequence: TGTGCCAGCAAAAAGCGGGAGACATCACCCCTCCACTTT. It encodes CASKKRETSPLHF.

Concerning this clonotype: This clone may be a read error of a much larger clone one base away. This rearrangement joins TRBV28 to TRBJ2-5, with TRBD2 identical over 11 bases. The CDR3 covers 15 residues. Germline trimming cut 5 bases from V and 5 bases from J; bases unmatched to any gene: 7. Germline assignment: CDR1 MDHEN and CDR2 SYDVKM. DNA for the CDR3: TGTGCCAGCAGTACCCTAGCGGGGGGAGCGGAGACCCAGTACTTC. Its protein is CASSTLAGGAETQYF.

This clonotype was recorded only once. J is TRBJ2-1 and V is TRBV29-1; 10 nucleotides agree with TRBD2. The CDR3 is made up of 15 amino acids. With V trimmed by 8 bases and J by 7 bases, 14 bases remained unmatched. From germline, CDR1 is SQVTM and CDR2 ANQGSEA. CDR3 in DNA: TGCAGCATCGAACGGCTAGCGGGAGAGGATAATGAGCAGTTCTTC. It specifies CSIERLAGEDNEQFF.

This clonotype appeared many times. This rearrangement joins TRBV12-3 or TRBV12-4 to TRBJ1-1, with 7 nucleotides matching TRBD1. This CDR3 has 15 amino acids. The ends lost 5 bases at V and 0 bases at J; junction bases unmatched: 6. The CDR3 sequence: CASSLWTGMNTEAFF. For the CDR3, the DNA is TGTGCCAGCAGTCTCTGGACAGGAATGAACACTGAAGCTTTCTTT.

Points on this clonotype: Without the conserved terminal phenylalanine or tryptophan, this CDR3 likely stems from a read error. The chain uses TRBV4-1 and TRBJ2-7; D is ambiguous. Germline CDR1 reads MGHRA; CDR2 reads YSYEKL. The CDR3 covers 13 residues. V was shortened by 3 bases and J by 5 bases, with 11 bases between the two germline ends. CDR3 loop: CASSQVSGDEQYL. The CDR3 nucleotides read TGCGCCAGCAGCCAGGTTTCAGGCGACGAGCAGTACTTA.

With regard to this clonotype: The junction departs from germline at one end; a sequencing error may be responsible. The genes are TRBV5-1 and TRBJ2-1; the match to TRBD2 covers 9 bases. The CDR3 has 15 residues. Germline values: CDR1 SGHRS, CDR2 YFSETQ. The CDR3 region has the DNA TGCACCAGCAGCTTGGGGACTAGCATCTACAATGAACAGTTCTTC. This sequence encodes CTSSLGTSIYNEQFF.

Points on this clonotype: The junction departs from germline at one end; a sequencing error may be responsible. The chain uses TRBV11-2 and TRBJ1-2; no reliable D call. This CDR3 is 14 amino acids long. The germline CDR1 and CDR2 sequences are SGHAT and FQNNGV. CDR3 DNA sequence: TGTGCCAGCCGCCTGGGTGGGAGCTCCTATGACTACACCTTC. This sequence encodes CASRLGGSSYDYTF.

Regarding this clonotype: A much larger clone is a single base away; this may be a read error. This rearrangement joins TRBV5-1 to TRBJ1-4, with D possibly being TRBD1 (6 bases). The ends were cut back, 6 bases at V and 6 bases at J, with 12 bases in the middle. Germline V CDR1 and CDR2: SGHRS, YFSETQ. The length of the CDR3 is 13 residues. The CDR3 region has the DNA TGCGCCAGCACCATGGACAGTTATGAAAAACTGTTTTTT. This sequence encodes CASTMDSYEKLFF.

J is TRBJ1-2 and V is TRBV19; D not resolved. The CDR3 has 15 amino acids. V lost 1 base, J lost 2 bases, and 11 bases lay in between. Germline loops: CDR1 LNHDA, CDR2 SQIVND (reference sequence). CDR3 nucleotide sequence: TGTGCCAGTAGTATAGGGGCCGGATTCAACTATGGCTACACCTTC. Its translation is CASSIGAGFNYGYTF.

This clonotype was seen a few times. A much larger clone lies a single base off, so this may be a read error. The V call is TRBV28, the J call TRBJ1-2; 8 nucleotides align to TRBD1. Germline lookup yields CDR1 MDHEN and CDR2 SYDVKM. The CDR3 is 13 amino acids. Here the CDR3 DNA reads TGTGCCAGCAGTCGGACAGGGATTGATGGCTACATCTTC. Protein sequence: CASSRTGIDGYIF.

With respect to this clonotype: No conserved phenylalanine or tryptophan ends this CDR3, so it is likely a read error. The limits of the CDR3 on the DNA are not certain, so only TCRdb's listed CDR3 is given. This chain connects TRBV6-6 to TRBJ2-4; the DNA was not used to check the table's D call, TRBD1. Germline lookup yields CDR1 MNHNY and CDR2 SVGAGI (reference sequence). Inclusive of both ends, the CDR3 amounts to 14 amino acids. CDR3 protein: CASSNTGTSDIHYL.

Turning to this clonotype: A read error may produce the germline difference seen at one junction end. The V gene is TRBV5-1, the J gene TRBJ2-3; 10 bases fit TRBD2. Per the germline V gene, CDR1 is SGHRS and CDR2 is YFSETQ. The CDR3 extends over 14 amino acids. This chain's CDR3 is CASSSSGGDDTRYF. The CDR3 DNA sequence: TGCGCCAGCAGCTCGAGCGGGGGGGATGATACGCGGTATTTT.

This clonotype appeared a few times. The missing conserved phenylalanine or tryptophan at the end of this CDR3 makes a read error likely. The CDR3, as DNA: TGTACCAGCAGCCGTACAGGGACGGCCATATATTAT. It codes for CTSSRTGTAIYY. V is TRBV6-6 and J is TRBJ1-3; D may be TRBD1 (6 bases). The CDR3 is made up of 12 amino acids. Germline CDR1 reads MNHNY; CDR2 reads SVGAGI (reference sequence).